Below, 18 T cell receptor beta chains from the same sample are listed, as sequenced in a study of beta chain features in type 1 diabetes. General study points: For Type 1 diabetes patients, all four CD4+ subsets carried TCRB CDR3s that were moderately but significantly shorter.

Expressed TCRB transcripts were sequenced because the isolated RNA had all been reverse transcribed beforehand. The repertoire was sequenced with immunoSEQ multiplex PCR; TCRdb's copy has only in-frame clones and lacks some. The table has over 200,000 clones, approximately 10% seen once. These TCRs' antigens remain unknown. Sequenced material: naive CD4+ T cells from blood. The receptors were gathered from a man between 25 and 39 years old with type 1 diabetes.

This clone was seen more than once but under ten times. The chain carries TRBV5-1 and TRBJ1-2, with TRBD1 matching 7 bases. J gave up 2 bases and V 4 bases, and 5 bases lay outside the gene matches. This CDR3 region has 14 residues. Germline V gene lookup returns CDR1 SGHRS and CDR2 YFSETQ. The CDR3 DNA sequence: TGCGCCAGCAGCGCAACAGGGGACAACTATGGCTACACCTTC. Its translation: CASSATGDNYGYTF. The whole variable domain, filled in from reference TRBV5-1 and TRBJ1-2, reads KAGVTQTPRYLIKTRGQQVTLSCSPISGHRSVSWYQQTPGQGLQFLFEYFSETQRNKGNFPGRFSGRQFSNSRSEMNVSTLELGDSALYLCASSATGDNYGYTFGSGTRLTVV.

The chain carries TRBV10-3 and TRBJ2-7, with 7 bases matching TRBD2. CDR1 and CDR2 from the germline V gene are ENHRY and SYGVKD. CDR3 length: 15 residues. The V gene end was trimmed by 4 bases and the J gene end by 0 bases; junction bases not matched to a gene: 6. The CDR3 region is CAISAGGGYSYEQYF. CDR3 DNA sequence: TGTGCCATCAGTGCTGGCGGGGGTTACTCCTACGAGCAGTACTTC.

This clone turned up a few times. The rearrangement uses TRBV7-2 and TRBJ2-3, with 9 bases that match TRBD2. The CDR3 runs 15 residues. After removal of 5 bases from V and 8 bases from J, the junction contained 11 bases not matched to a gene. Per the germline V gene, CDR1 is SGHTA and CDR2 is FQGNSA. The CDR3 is CASSLSAGGTGTQYF. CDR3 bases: TGTGCCAGCAGCCTGTCAGCGGGGGGTACCGGTACGCAGTATTTT.

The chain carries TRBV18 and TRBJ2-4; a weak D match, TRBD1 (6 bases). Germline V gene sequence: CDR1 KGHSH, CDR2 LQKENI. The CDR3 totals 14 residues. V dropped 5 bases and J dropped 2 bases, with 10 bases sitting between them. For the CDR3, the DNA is TGTGCCAGCTCATCAGGGGACCCCAAAAACATTCAGTACTTC. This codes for CASSSGDPKNIQYF.

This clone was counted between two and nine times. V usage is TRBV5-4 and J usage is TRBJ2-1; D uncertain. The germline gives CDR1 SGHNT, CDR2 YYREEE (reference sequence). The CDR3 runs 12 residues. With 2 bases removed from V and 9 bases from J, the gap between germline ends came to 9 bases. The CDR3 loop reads CASSFQDTEQFF. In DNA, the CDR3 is TGTGCCAGCAGCTTTCAAGACACTGAGCAGTTCTTC.

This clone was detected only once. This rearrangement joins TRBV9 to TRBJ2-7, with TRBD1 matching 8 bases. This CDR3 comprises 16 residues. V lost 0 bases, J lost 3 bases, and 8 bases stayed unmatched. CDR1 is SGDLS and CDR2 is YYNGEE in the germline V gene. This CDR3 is CASSVAQGEGVYEQYF. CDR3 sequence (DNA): TGTGCCAGCAGCGTAGCACAGGGGGAAGGTGTCTACGAGCAGTACTTC.

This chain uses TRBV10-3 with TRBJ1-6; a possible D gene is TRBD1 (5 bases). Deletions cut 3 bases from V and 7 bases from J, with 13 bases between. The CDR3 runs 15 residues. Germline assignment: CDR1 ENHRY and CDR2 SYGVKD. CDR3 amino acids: CAISDLGQANSPLHF. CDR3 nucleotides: TGTGCCATCAGTGATCTGGGGCAGGCGAATTCACCCCTCCACTTT.

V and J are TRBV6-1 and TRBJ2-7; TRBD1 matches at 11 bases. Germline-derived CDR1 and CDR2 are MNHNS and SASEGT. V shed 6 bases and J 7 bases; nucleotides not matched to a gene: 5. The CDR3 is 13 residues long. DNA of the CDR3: TGTGCCAGCAGGGACAGGGGGCTGAGGGAGCAGTACTTC. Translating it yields CASRDRGLREQYF.

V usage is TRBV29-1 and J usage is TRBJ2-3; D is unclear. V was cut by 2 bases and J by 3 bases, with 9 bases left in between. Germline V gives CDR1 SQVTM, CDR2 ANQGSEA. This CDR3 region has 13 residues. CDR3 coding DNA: TGCAGCGTTGAAATAGGAGTTACAGATACGCAGTATTTT. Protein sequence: CSVEIGVTDTQYF.

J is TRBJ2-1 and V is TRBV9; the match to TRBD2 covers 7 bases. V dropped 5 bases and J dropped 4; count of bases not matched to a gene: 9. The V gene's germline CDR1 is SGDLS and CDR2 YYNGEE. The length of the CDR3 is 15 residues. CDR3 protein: CASSVDGTTYNEQFF. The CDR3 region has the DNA TGTGCCAGCAGTGTGGATGGGACTACTTACAATGAGCAGTTCTTC.

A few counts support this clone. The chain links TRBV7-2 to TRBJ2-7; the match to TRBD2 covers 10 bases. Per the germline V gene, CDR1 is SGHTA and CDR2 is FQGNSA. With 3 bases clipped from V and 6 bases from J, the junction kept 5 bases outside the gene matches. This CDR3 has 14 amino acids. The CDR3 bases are TGTGCCAGCAGCTTTAGCGGGGGGCCTCCCGAGCAGTACTTC. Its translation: CASSFSGGPPEQYF.

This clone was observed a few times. The CDR3: CASSYEGSNEQFF. The CDR3 DNA follows: TGTGCCAGCAGTTACGAGGGAAGCAATGAGCAGTTCTTC. This sequence joins TRBV6-6 and TRBJ2-1, with D possibly TRBD2 on 5 matching bases. Deletions cut 2 bases from V and 6 bases from J, with 8 bases between. CDR1 is MNHNY, CDR2 SVGAGI, per germline (reference sequence). This CDR3 region has 13 residues.

DNA of the CDR3: TGTGCCAGCAGCTTATCATTAGCGGTTTCCTACGAGCAGTACTTC. As protein: CASSLSLAVSYEQYF. This chain connects TRBV7-2 to TRBJ2-7; TRBD2 is a possible D gene (6 bases). V shed 2 bases and J shed 1 base, with 12 bases lying between them. CDR3 length: 15 amino acids. Germline lookup yields CDR1 SGHTA and CDR2 FQGNSA.

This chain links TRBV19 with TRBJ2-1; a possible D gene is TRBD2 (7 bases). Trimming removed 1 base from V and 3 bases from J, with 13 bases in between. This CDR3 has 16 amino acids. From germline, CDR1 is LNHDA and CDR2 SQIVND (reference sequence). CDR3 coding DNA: TGTGCCAGTAGTATAGGAGGGGGGGGTTACTACAATGAGCAGTTCTTC. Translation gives CASSIGGGGYYNEQFF.

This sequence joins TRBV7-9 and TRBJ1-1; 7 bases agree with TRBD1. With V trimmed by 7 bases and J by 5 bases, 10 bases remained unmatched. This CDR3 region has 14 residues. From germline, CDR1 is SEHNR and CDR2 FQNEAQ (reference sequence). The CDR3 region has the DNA TGTGCCAGCAATTCCCAGGGGGTAGTGACTGAAGCTTTCTTT. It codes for CASNSQGVVTEAFF.

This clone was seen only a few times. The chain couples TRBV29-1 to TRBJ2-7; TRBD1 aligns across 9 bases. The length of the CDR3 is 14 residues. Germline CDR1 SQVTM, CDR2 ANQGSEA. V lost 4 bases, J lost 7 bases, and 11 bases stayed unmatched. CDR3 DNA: TGCAGCGTTGGGGGGCCGGGACAGGGTACGGAGCAGTACTTC. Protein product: CSVGGPGQGTEQYF.

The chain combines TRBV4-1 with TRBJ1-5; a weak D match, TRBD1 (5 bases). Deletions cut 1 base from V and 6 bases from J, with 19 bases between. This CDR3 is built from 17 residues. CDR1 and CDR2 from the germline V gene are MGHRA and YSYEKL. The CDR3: CASSQGDFWGFGQPQHF. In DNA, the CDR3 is TGCGCCAGCAGCCAAGGGGATTTTTGGGGCTTCGGTCAGCCCCAGCATTTT.

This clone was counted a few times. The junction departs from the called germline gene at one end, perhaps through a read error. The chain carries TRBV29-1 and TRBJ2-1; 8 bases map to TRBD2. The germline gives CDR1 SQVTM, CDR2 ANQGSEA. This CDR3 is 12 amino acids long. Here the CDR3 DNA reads TGCAGCGTTGATAGGAGCGGGGGCCTCGACCTCTTC. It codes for CSVDRSGGLDLF.